This T cell receptor beta chain was captured in a study of beta chain features in type 1 diabetes. Turning to the study itself: Patients were similar to healthy donors in age and gender (as well as in cell yields). Study-wide points: In every one of the four CD4+ subsets, TCRB CDR3s were moderately but significantly shorter in Type 1 diabetes patients. The naive, central memory and Treg TCRB repertoires showed an apparent similarity that was greater among patients than among healthy donors.

The authors reverse transcribed all of the isolated RNA, so sequencing captured expressed TCRB transcripts. Using immunoSEQ multiplex PCR, the repertoire was profiled, and TCRdb retains in-frame clones only, with some absent. The repertoire holds around 120,000 clones, with roughly a sixth as singletons. The CDR3 totals 16 residues. Trimming cost V 5 bases and J 6 bases; bases outside gene matches: 9. Per the germline V gene, CDR1 is SEHNR and CDR2 is FQNEAQ (reference sequence). This clone was detected ten times or more. Its specificity is not known. The sequence was obtained from a man between 18 and 35 years old with type 1 diabetes. The chain links TRBV7-9 to TRBJ2-1; TRBD1 agrees at 11 bases. The specimen was central memory CD4+ T cells from blood. CDR3 sequence: CASSKRSGTGGNEQFF. The DNA for the CDR3 is TGTGCCAGCAGCAAGCGAAGCGGGACAGGGGGCAATGAGCAGTTCTTC. Supplemented by reference TRBV7-9 and TRBJ2-1, the full variable domain reads DTGVSQNPRHKITKRGQNVTFRCDPISEHNRLYWYRQTLGQGPEFLTYFQNEAQLEKSRLLSDRFSAERPKGSFSTLEIQRTEQGDSAMYLCASSKRSGTGGNEQFFGPGTRLTVL.